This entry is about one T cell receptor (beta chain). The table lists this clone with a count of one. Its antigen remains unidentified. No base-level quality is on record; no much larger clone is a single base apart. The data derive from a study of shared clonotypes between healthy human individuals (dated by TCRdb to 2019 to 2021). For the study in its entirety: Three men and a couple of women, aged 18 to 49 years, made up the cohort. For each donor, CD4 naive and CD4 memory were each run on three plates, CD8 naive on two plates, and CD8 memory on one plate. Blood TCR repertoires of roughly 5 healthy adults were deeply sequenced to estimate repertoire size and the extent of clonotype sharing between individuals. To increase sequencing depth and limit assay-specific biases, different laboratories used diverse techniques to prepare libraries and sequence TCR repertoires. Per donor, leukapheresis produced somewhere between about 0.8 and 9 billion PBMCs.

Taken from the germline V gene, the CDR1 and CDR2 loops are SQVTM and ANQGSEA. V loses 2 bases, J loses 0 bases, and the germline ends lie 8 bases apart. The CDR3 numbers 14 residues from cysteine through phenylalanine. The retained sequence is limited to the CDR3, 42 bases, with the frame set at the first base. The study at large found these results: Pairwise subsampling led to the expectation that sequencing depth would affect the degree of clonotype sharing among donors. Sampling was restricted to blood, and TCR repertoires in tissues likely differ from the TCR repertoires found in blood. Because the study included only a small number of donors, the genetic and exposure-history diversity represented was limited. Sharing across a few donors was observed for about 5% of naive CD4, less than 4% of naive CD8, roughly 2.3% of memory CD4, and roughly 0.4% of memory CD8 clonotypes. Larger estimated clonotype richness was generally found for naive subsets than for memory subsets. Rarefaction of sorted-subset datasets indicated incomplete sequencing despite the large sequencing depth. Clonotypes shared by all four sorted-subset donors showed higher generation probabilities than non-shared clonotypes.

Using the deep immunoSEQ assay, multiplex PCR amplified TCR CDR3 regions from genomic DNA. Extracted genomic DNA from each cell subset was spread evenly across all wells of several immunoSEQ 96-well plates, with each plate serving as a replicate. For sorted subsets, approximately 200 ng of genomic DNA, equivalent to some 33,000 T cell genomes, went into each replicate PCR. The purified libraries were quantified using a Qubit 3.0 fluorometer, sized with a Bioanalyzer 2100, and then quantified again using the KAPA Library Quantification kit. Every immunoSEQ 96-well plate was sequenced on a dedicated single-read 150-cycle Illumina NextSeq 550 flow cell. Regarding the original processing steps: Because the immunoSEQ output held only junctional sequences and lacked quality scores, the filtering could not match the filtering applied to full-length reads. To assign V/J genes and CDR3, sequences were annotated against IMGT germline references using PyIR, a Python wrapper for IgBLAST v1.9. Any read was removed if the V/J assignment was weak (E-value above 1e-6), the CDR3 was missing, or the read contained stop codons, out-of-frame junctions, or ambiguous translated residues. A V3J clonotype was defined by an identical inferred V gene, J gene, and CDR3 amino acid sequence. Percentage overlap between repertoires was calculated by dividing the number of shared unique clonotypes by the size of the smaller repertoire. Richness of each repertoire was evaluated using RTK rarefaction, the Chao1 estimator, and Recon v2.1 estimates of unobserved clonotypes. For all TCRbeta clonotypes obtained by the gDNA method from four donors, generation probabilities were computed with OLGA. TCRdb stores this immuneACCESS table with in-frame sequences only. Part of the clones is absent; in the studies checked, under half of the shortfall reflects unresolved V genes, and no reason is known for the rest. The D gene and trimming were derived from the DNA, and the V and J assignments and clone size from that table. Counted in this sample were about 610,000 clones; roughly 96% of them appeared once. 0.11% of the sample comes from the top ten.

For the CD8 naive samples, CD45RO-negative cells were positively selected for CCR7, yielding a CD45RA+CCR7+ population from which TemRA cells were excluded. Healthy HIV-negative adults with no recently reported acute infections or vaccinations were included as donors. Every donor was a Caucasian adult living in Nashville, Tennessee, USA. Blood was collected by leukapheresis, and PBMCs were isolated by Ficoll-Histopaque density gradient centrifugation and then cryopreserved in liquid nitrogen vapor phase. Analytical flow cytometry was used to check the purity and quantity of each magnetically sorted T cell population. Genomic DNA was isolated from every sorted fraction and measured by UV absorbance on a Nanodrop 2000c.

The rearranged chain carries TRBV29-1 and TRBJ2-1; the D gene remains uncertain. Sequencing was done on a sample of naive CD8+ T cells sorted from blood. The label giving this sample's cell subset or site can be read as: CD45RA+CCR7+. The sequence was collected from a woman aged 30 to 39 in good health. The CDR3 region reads CSVEPRSSYNEQFF. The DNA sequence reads TGCAGCGTTGAACCCCGGAGCTCCTACAATGAGCAGTTCTTC.